This entry features one T cell receptor (beta chain) sequence. Authors' methods: It was from reference gene primer amplification that nucleated cell counts were estimated. This table comes from immunoSEQ multiplex PCR, and its TCRdb copy is limited to in-frame clones, with some not included. V and J calls and clone size are as listed in that table; D and trimming were resolved from the DNA. The data hold 250,000 or so clones, with 85% to 90% observed a single time. The data belong to a study of blood T cell repertoires in COVID-19. Study summary: The study drew acute and convalescent COVID-19 samples from the United States, Italy and Spain. Sources were T cells, B-cell-depleted T cells, or PBMCs; the material itself was cDNA or gDNA.

This CDR3 is built from 14 residues. The germline CDR1 and CDR2 sequences are SGHRS and YFSETQ. V dropped 3 bases and J dropped 0 bases, with 9 bases sitting between them. The material sequenced was peripheral blood. The source is a man older than 75 with acute or convalescent COVID-19. The gene calls are TRBV5-1 and TRBJ1-1; D gene unclear. CDR3 DNA: TGCGCCAGCAGCTACCTAGACGTGAACACTGAAGCTTTCTTT. It encodes CASSYLDVNTEAFF.